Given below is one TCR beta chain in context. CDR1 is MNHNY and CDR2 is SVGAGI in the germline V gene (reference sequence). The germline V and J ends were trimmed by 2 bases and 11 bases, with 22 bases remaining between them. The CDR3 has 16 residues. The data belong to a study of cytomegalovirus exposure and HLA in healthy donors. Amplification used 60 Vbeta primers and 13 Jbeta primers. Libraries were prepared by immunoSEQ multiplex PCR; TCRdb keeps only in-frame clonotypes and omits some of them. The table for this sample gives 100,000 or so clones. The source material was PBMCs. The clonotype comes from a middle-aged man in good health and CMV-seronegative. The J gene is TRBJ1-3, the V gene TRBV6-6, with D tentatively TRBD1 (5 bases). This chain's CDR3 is CASSYAPEGQGSPIYF. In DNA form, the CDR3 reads TGTGCCAGCAGTTACGCCCCCGAAGGGCAGGGATCTCCCATATATTTT.